This T cell receptor (beta chain) is from a study of cytomegalovirus exposure and HLA in healthy donors. This clone was counted only a few times. The antigen remains unidentified. The identical CDR3 is also encoded by other nucleotide sequences in the sample. CDR3 length equals 14 residues. CDR1 is MDHEN and CDR2 is SYDVKM in the germline V gene. Deletions cut 2 bases from V and 1 base from J, with 8 bases between. Notes on the study in general: The classifier, whose performance was assessed in both the original and validation cohorts, reportedly diagnosed cytomegalovirus status with high specificity and sensitivity.

It was with 60 Vbeta and 13 Jbeta primers that the PCR ran. Clones were read by immunoSEQ multiplex PCR, and TCRdb kept only the in-frame ones, dropping some. Counted here are more than 95,000 clones, approximately 81% occurring once; the ten biggest clones make up 1% to 1.5%. Specimen: PBMCs. The chain has TRBV28 and TRBJ1-1; possible D gene TRBD1, 5 bases. The TCR originated in a man aged 30 to 45 in good health and CMV-seronegative. The CDR3 here is CASSLRQGNTEAFF. As DNA, the CDR3 is TGTGCCAGCAGTTTACGGCAGGGGAACACTGAAGCTTTCTTT. Together with reference TRBV28 and TRBJ1-1, the CDR3 gives the full variable domain: DVKVTQSSRYLVKRTGEKVFLECVQDMDHENMFWYRQDPGLGLRLIYFSYDVKMKEKGDIPEGYSVSREKKERFSLILESASTNQTSMYLCASSLRQGNTEAFFGQGTRLTVV.